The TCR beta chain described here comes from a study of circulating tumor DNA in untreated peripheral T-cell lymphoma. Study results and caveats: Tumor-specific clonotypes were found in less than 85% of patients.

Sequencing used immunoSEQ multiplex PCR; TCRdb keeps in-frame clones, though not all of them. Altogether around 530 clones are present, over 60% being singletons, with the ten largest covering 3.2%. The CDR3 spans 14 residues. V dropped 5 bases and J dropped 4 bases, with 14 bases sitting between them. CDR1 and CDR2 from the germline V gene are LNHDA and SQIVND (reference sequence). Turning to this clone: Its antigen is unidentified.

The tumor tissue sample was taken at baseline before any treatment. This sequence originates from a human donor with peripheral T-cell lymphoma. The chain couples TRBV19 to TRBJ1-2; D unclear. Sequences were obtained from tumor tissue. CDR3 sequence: CASSLGENFYGYTF. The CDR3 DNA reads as TGTGCCAGTAGTCTGGGTGAGAACTTCTATGGCTACACCTTC.